This TCR beta chain was obtained from a study of T cell responses to AZD1222 COVID-19 vaccine. The protocol was immunoSEQ multiplex PCR, while the TCRdb copy is restricted to in-frame clones and leaves out a portion. The data contain approximately 100,000 clones, roughly 86% of them singletons. Pooling was applied to second doses at about 4 or about 12 weeks. With 8 bases removed from V and 1 base from J, the gap between germline ends came to 11 bases. The germline gives CDR1 MNHEY, CDR2 SVGAGI. This CDR3 spans 13 amino acids. The V and J genes are TRBV6-5 and TRBJ2-5; D may correspond to TRBD1 or TRBD2 (5 bases each). This clonotype was sampled from an adult who received the AZD1222 COVID-19 vaccine. This sample comprised peripheral blood, obtained 28 days after the second AZD1222 dose. In nucleotides, the CDR3 is TGTGCCAGCCGCCGGGGCTTCCAAGAGACCCAGTACTTC. Translation gives CASRRGFQETQYF.